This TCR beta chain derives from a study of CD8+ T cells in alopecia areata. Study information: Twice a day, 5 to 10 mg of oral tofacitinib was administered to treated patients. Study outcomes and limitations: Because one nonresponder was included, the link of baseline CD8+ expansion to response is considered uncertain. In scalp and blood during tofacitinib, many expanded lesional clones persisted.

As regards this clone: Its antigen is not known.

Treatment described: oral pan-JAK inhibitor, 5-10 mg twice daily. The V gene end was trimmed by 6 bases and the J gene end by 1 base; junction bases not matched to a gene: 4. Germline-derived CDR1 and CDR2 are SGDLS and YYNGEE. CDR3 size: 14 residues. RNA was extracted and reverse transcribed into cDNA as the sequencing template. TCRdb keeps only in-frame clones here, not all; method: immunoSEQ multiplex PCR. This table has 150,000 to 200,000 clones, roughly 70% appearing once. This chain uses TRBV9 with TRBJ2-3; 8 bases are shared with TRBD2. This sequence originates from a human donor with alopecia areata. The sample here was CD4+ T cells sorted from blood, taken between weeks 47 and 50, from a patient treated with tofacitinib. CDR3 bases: TGTGCCAGCACCGGGGGGGCCGGCACAGATACGCAGTATTTT. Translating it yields CASTGGAGTDTQYF.